A single sample gave rise to the 29 T cell receptor beta chains below, sequenced in a study of cytomegalovirus exposure and HLA in healthy donors. The primer mix had 60 Vbeta and 13 Jbeta primers. Profiled with immunoSEQ multiplex PCR; TCRdb holds only in-frame clones, not every one. The table shows around 98,000 clones, with roughly two thirds occurring only once. The source material was PBMCs. Receptors were obtained from a man aged 50-60 years in good health and CMV-seronegative.

The chain carries TRBV6-1 and TRBJ2-7; 8 positions agree with TRBD1. The CDR3 is made up of 15 amino acids. Germline CDR1 and CDR2: MNHNS and SASEGT. V lost 5 bases and J lost 0; bases outside the gene matches: 6. In DNA, the CDR3 is TGTGCCAGCAGTAACGGACAGGGAAGCTCCTACGAGCAGTACTTC. Translating it yields CASSNGQGSSYEQYF.

In its sample, this clone was seen a few times. The chain is built from TRBV23-1 and TRBJ2-2, with D tentatively TRBD1 (6 bases). TRBV23-1 counts as an open reading frame of uncertain function. Trimming stripped 2 bases from V and 2 bases from J, with 18 bases between. The CDR3 spans 18 residues. This chain's CDR3 is CASSQQATGQLNTGELFF. CDR3 sequence (DNA): TGCGCCAGCAGTCAACAAGCCACAGGGCAGTTAAACACCGGGGAGCTGTTTTTT.

The chain carries TRBV29-1 and TRBJ2-7; 8 nucleotides agree with TRBD1. Germline V gene sequence: CDR1 SQVTM, CDR2 ANQGSEA. CDR3 length: 12 residues. The trim removed 7 bases at V and 9 bases at J, leaving 11 bases unmatched. CDR3 in DNA: TGCAGCGCCGAGACAGGGGAACGCGGGCAGTACTTC. Translated, it gives CSAETGERGQYF.

This chain links TRBV7-6 with TRBJ1-2; maybe TRBD1 (5 bases). Germline-derived CDR1 and CDR2 are SGHVS and FNYEAQ. V lost 2 bases, J lost 3 bases, and 10 bases lay in between. The CDR3 loop spans 14 amino acids. CDR3 DNA: TGTGCCAGCAGCTTATATGCGACAGACTATGGCTACACCTTC. Protein sequence: CASSLYATDYGYTF.

In nucleotides, the CDR3 is TGTGCCAGCTTAGCGGGAGCTGATACGCAGTATTTT. It translates to CASLAGADTQYF. The genes are TRBV28 and TRBJ2-3, with 9 bases aligning to TRBD2. This CDR3 comprises 12 residues. The V segment lost 8 bases and the J segment 6 bases; nucleotides outside the gene matches: 3. Germline CDR1 MDHEN, CDR2 SYDVKM.

The chain employs TRBV30 and TRBJ1-1, with 8 bases aligning to TRBD1. Losses at the gene ends were 5 bases for V and 10 bases for J; bases not matched to a gene: 6. Germline lookup yields CDR1 GTSNPN and CDR2 SVGIG (reference sequence). CDR3 length: 11 residues. CDR3 protein: CAWQGAKVAFF. The CDR3 DNA is TGTGCCTGGCAGGGGGCGAAGGTAGCTTTCTTT.

The chain couples TRBV5-1 to TRBJ1-2; possibly TRBD1 for D (5 bases). Germline V lookup: CDR1 SGHRS, CDR2 YFSETQ. Trimming removed 0 bases at V and 7 bases at J, with 16 bases between. The CDR3 has 15 residues. CDR3 sequence (DNA): TGCGCCAGCAGCTTGGCCACAACAGGTCGGTCTGGCTACACCTTC. Its translation is CASSLATTGRSGYTF.

The rearrangement uses TRBV9 and TRBJ2-1, with 8 positions matching TRBD2. V was pared by 0 bases and J by 0 bases, with 8 bases of the junction left unmatched. CDR3 size: 18 residues. The V gene's germline CDR1 is SGDLS and CDR2 YYNGEE. The chain's CDR3 is CASSVGASGQSSYNEQFF. The CDR3 region has the DNA TGTGCCAGCAGCGTAGGCGCTAGCGGGCAATCCTCCTACAATGAGCAGTTCTTC.

V is TRBV10-2 and J is TRBJ2-1, with no clear D. Germline CDR1 reads WSHSY; CDR2 reads SAAADI. The CDR3 has 15 residues. Between the trimmed V and J ends, which lost 0 bases and 0 bases, there was a span of 6 bases. The chain's CDR3 is CASSESESSYNEQFF. The CDR3 DNA follows: TGCGCCAGCAGTGAGTCAGAGAGCTCCTACAATGAGCAGTTCTTC.

The rearrangement uses TRBV29-1 and TRBJ1-1; D gene ambiguous. CDR3 length: 14 residues. Trimming removed 3 bases at V and 5 bases at J, with 16 bases between. Per the germline V gene, CDR1 is SQVTM and CDR2 is ANQGSEA. CDR3 sequence (DNA): TGCAGCGTTGAGATTCACTCCCTACGGACTGAAGCTTTCTTT. Its translation is CSVEIHSLRTEAFF.

The V and J genes are TRBV25-1 and TRBJ1-6, with TRBD1 matching 9 bases. This CDR3 spans 16 amino acids. CDR1 and CDR2 (germline): MGHDK, SYGVNS. Trimming took 3 bases from V and 7 from J; bases not matched to a gene: 7. CDR3 region: CASSDGGQGLNSPLHF. As DNA, the CDR3 is TGTGCCAGCAGTGATGGGGGACAGGGTCTAAATTCACCCCTCCACTTT.

The chain recombines TRBV5-1 with TRBJ2-2, with TRBD2 matching over 7 bases. Germline CDR1 reads SGHRS; CDR2 reads YFSETQ. This CDR3 has 15 residues. The V and J ends lost 4 bases and 4 bases, in that order; junction bases with no gene match: 7. The DNA for the CDR3 is TGCGCCAGCAGCGTGGGAGGGCCCCTCACCGGGGAGCTGTTTTTT. Translation gives CASSVGGPLTGELFF.

In its sample, this clone was seen once. The chain couples TRBV2 to TRBJ2-3; D gene uncertain. The germline V and J ends were trimmed by 6 bases and 2 bases, with 6 bases remaining between them. The CDR3 extends over 12 amino acids. Germline CDR1 reads SNHLY; CDR2 reads FYNNEI. The CDR3 DNA sequence: TGTGCCAGCAGCAAAGCCACAGATACGCAGTATTTT. Translation: CASSKATDTQYF.

The gene calls are TRBV28 and TRBJ1-2, with 7 positions matching TRBD1. V was clipped by 3 bases and J by 4 bases; unmatched bases: 5. Per the germline V gene, CDR1 is MDHEN and CDR2 is SYDVKM. This CDR3 is built from 14 residues. DNA of the CDR3: TGTGCCAGCAGTTTGACAGGGACAGCCTATGGCTACACCTTC. This gives the protein CASSLTGTAYGYTF.

This clone was counted a few times. V is TRBV6-6 and J is TRBJ2-5; D may be TRBD2 (6 bases). The CDR3 is 14 residues long. CDR1 is MNHNY and CDR2 is SVGAGI in the germline V gene (reference sequence). Between the trimmed V and J ends, which lost 5 bases and 5 bases, there was a span of 15 bases. In DNA, the CDR3 is TGTGCCAGCAGTCCCCACGGGGGTATGGAGACCCAGTACTTC. Translated, it gives CASSPHGGMETQYF.

The CDR3, as DNA: TGCGCCAGCAGCGTGAACTACAGGGGGGCGGGTGGCTACACCTTC. Translation: CASSVNYRGAGGYTF. This chain joins TRBV5-1 and TRBJ1-2, with 8 bases lining up with TRBD1. V trimming: 4 bases; J trimming: 7 bases; junction bases outside the gene matches: 12. CDR3 length: 15 residues. Germline assignment: CDR1 SGHRS and CDR2 YFSETQ.

V usage is TRBV5-1 and J usage is TRBJ1-3, with 7 bases identical to TRBD1. Germline V gives CDR1 SGHRS, CDR2 YFSETQ. With 0 bases clipped from V and 3 bases from J, the junction kept 3 bases outside the gene matches. The length of the CDR3 is 15 residues. CDR3 amino acids: CASSLEAGGGNTIYF. Here the CDR3 DNA reads TGCGCCAGCAGCTTGGAGGCAGGGGGTGGAAACACCATATATTTT.

The genes are TRBV5-6 and TRBJ2-7; D call uncertain. Germline CDR1 is SGHDT and CDR2 is YYEEEE. With 4 bases removed from V and 2 bases from J, the gap between germline ends came to 7 bases. This CDR3 spans 12 amino acids. In nucleotides, the CDR3 is TGTGCCAGCAGCAGAGGCACCTACGAGCAGTACTTC. Translating gives CASSRGTYEQYF.

This clone was seen a handful of times. CDR3 residues: CASSPGQGLNEQYF. CDR3 nucleotide sequence: TGTGCCAGCAGCCCCGGGCAGGGTCTGAACGAGCAGTACTTC. This chain links TRBV6-5 with TRBJ2-7; TRBD1 is a possible D gene (5 bases). V lost 6 bases to trimming and J lost 5 bases, with 17 bases between them. The CDR3 consists of 14 residues. Germline assignment: CDR1 MNHEY and CDR2 SVGAGI.

This chain joins TRBV10-2 and TRBJ2-1; D may be TRBD2 (6 bases). V dropped 4 bases and J dropped 7 bases, with 11 bases sitting between them. CDR3 length: 13 residues. Germline loops: CDR1 WSHSY, CDR2 SAAADI. CDR3: CASSAVGGNEQFF. The CDR3 DNA sequence: TGCGCCAGCAGTGCCGTTGGGGGGAATGAGCAGTTCTTC.

The chain joins TRBV6-5 to TRBJ1-5; D not certain. CDR1 is MNHEY and CDR2 is SVGAGI in the germline V gene. CDR3 size: 13 residues. V gave up 6 bases and J gave up 0 bases, with 6 bases separating them. CDR3 DNA: TGTGCCAGCAGCCCAAATAGCAATCAGCCCCAGCATTTT. This codes for CASSPNSNQPQHF.

This chain links TRBV30 with TRBJ1-3; D might be TRBD1 (6 bases). The CDR3 length is 13 residues. V was cut by 4 bases and J by 4 bases, with 11 bases left in between. Per the germline V gene, CDR1 is GTSNPN and CDR2 is SVGIG (reference sequence). CDR3 coding DNA: TGTGCCTGGAACCAGGGGTCCGGAAACACCATATATTTT. Translating gives CAWNQGSGNTIYF.

The chain has TRBV18 and TRBJ2-7; D is undetermined. The CDR3 length is 13 residues. The germline gives CDR1 KGHSH, CDR2 LQKENI. Trimming cost V 1 base and J 3 bases, with 7 bases left between them. CDR3 nucleotides: TGTGCCAGCTCACCACTAGATGACTACGAGCAGTACTTC. Translation gives CASSPLDDYEQYF. Together with reference TRBV18 and TRBJ2-7, the CDR3 gives the full variable domain: NAGVMQNPRHLVRRRGQEARLRCSPMKGHSHVYWYRQLPEEGLKFMVYLQKENIIDESGMPKERFSAEFPKEGPSILRIQQVVRGDSAAYFCASSPLDDYEQYFGPGTRLTVT.

Of note for this clone: The same CDR3 arises from other DNA sequences in this sample as well. This rearrangement joins TRBV9 to TRBJ2-2; 13 bases agree with TRBD2. After removal of 0 bases from V and 5 bases from J, the junction contained 13 bases not matched to a gene. The germline V gene has CDR1 SGDLS and CDR2 YYNGEE. The CDR3 loop spans 20 amino acids. The CDR3 DNA follows: TGTGCCAGCAGCGTAGTGGGACTAGCGGGACAGAGTGGTGGAACCGGGGAGCTGTTTTTT. This codes for CASSVVGLAGQSGGTGELFF.

The chain employs TRBV15 and TRBJ2-5; 7 bases are a match to TRBD1. The CDR3 extends over 15 amino acids. V was pared by 0 bases and J by 3 bases, with 4 bases of the junction left unmatched. The germline gives CDR1 LNHNV, CDR2 YYDKDF (reference sequence). The CDR3 region is CATSRDFGTEETQYF. In DNA, the CDR3 is TGTGCCACCAGCAGAGATTTCGGGACAGAAGAGACCCAGTACTTC.

The chain couples TRBV2 to TRBJ1-3; D remains ambiguous. The germline V and J ends were trimmed by 7 bases and 2 bases, with 9 bases remaining between them. This CDR3 has 13 amino acids. Germline CDR1 and CDR2: SNHLY and FYNNEI. CDR3 nucleotide sequence: TGTGCCAGCAATGCTGCGGCTGGAAACACCATATATTTT. Amino acids: CASNAAAGNTIYF.

This chain links TRBV5-1 with TRBJ2-5; TRBD2 matches at 7 bases. V was pared by 1 base and J by 3 bases, with 6 bases of the junction left unmatched. This CDR3 is built from 15 residues. Germline loops: CDR1 SGHRS, CDR2 YFSETQ. The CDR3 bases are TGCGCCAGCAGCTTGTTGGGAGGGCGTGAAGAGACCCAGTACTTC. This encodes CASSLLGGREETQYF.

This chain connects TRBV9 to TRBJ2-2; D is unresolved. Trimming stripped 4 bases from V and 3 bases from J, with 7 bases between. Germline CDR1 SGDLS, CDR2 YYNGEE. The CDR3 contains 13 residues. The CDR3 nucleotides read TGTGCCAGCAGCTTCCGGTACACCGGGGAGCTGTTTTTT. Amino acid sequence: CASSFRYTGELFF.

DNA for the CDR3: TGTGCCAGCAGCTCAAACAGGCGTGAAAACACTGAAGCTTTCTTT. Residues: CASSSNRRENTEAFF. The chain couples TRBV7-9 to TRBJ1-1, with D possibly being TRBD1 (5 bases). Trimming left V 4 bases short and J 2 bases short, with 14 bases between. Per the germline V gene, CDR1 is SEHNR and CDR2 is FQNEAQ (reference sequence). This CDR3 contains 15 residues.